Detailed here is one T cell receptor beta chain. This CDR3 contains 13 residues. CDR1 and CDR2 from the germline V gene are MDHEN and SYDVKM. Between the trimmed V and J ends, which lost 1 base and 8 bases, there was a span of 11 bases. This entry is derived from a study of blood T cell repertoires in COVID-19. On the study more broadly: COVID-19 samples from acute and convalescent phases originated in the United States, Italy and Spain. PBMCs, B-cell-depleted T cells, or T cells were the source of the cDNA or gDNA that made up the material.

Per the original data handling: Estimated nucleated cell counts came from reference gene primer amplification. Assay: immunoSEQ multiplex PCR; the TCRdb copy retains only in-frame clones and omits some. The D gene and trimming were derived from the DNA, and the V and J assignments and clone size from that table. The table lists hundreds of thousands of clones, about 88% of them singletons. Sequencing input: peripheral blood. This TCR was sampled from a woman aged 55-69 years with acute or convalescent COVID-19. V gene TRBV28 combines with J gene TRBJ1-1, with D possibly matching TRBD1 (6 bases). The CDR3 here is CASSLFPGQEAFF. CDR3 bases: TGTGCCAGCAGTTTATTTCCGGGACAAGAAGCTTTCTTT.